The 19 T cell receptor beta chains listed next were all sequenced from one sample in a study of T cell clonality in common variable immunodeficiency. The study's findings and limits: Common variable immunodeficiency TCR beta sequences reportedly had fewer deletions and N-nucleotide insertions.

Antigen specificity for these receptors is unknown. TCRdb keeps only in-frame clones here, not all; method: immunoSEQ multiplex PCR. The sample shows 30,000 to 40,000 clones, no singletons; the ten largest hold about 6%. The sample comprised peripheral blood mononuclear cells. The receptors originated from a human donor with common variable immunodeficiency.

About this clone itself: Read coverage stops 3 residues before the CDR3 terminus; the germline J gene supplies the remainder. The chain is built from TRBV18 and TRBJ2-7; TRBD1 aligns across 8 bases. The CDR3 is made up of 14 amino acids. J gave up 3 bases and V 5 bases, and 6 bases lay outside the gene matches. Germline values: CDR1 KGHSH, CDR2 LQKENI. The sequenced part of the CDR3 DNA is TGTGCCAGCTCAATCGGACAGGGAGGCTACGAG. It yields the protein CASSIGQGGYE. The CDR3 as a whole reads CASSIGQGGYEQYF.

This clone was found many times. This chain's CDR3 is CASRYRGFSYEQYF. The covered CDR3 bases are TGTGCCAGCAGGTACAGGGGGTTCTCCTACGAG. The chain uses TRBV6-2 or TRBV6-3 and TRBJ2-7, with 8 bases identical to TRBD1. The read comes to an end 3 residues before the CDR3 does, leaving the germline J gene to fill in the end. The V gene end was trimmed by 6 bases and the J gene end by 0 bases; junction bases not matched to a gene: 4. Germline CDR1 and CDR2: MNHEY and SVGEGT. CDR3 length equals 14 residues.

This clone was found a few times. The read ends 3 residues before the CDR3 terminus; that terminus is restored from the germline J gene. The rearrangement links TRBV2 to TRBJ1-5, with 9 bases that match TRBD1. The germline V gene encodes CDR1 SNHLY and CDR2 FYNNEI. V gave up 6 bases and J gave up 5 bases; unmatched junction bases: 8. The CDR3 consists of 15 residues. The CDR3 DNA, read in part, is TGTGCCAGCAGACTTGGGACAGGGTGGGATCAGCCC. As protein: CASRLGTGWDQP. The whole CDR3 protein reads CASRLGTGWDQPQHF.

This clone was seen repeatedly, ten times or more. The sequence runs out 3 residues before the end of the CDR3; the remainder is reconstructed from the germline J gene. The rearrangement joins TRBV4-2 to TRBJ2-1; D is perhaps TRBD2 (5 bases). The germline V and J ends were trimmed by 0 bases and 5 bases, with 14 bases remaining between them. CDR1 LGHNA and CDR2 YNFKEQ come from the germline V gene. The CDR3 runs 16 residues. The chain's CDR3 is CASSQEAGRVNNEQFF. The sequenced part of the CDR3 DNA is TGTGCCAGCAGCCAAGAGGCGGGCCGCGTAAACAATGAG.

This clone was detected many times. CDR3 DNA (partial): TGTGCCAGCAGTGAAGGCAGCGGACAGGGCTACGAG. Encoded protein: CASSEGSGQGYE. The CDR3 as a whole reads CASSEGSGQGYEQYF. The V and J genes are TRBV2 and TRBJ2-7; 8 nucleotides agree with TRBD1. The read stops 3 residues short of the end of the CDR3; the missing end is completed from the germline J gene. V shed 1 base, J shed 3 bases, and the junction held 5 bases outside the gene matches. The CDR3 has 15 amino acids. Germline loops: CDR1 SNHLY, CDR2 FYNNEI.

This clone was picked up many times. CDR3 sequence: CASTQTGNTEAFF. The part of the CDR3 DNA that was read is TGTGCCAGCACCCAGACAGGGAACACTGAA. This chain joins TRBV2 and TRBJ1-1, with D possibly matching TRBD1 (6 bases). Read coverage stops 3 residues before the CDR3 terminus; the germline J gene supplies the remainder. From germline, CDR1 is SNHLY and CDR2 FYNNEI. Trimming removed 7 bases from V and 1 base from J, with 10 bases in between. This CDR3 spans 13 amino acids.

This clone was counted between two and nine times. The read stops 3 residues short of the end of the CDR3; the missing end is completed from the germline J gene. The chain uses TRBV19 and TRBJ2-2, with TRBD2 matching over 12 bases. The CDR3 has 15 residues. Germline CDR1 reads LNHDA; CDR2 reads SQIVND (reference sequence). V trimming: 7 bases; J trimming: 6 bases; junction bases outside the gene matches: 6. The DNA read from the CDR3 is TGTGCCAGTATCGTGACTAGCGGGGGTGCCGGGGAG. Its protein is CASIVTSGGAGE. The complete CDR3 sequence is CASIVTSGGAGELFF.

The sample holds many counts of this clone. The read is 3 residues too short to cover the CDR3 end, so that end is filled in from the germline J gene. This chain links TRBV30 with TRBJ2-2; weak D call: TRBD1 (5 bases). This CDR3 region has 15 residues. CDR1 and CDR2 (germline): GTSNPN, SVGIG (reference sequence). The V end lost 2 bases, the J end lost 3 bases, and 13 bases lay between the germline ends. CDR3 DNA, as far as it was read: TGTGCCTGGAGTCCTCCAGGGCAGGACACCGGGGAG. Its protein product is CAWSPPGQDTGE. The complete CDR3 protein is CAWSPPGQDTGELFF.

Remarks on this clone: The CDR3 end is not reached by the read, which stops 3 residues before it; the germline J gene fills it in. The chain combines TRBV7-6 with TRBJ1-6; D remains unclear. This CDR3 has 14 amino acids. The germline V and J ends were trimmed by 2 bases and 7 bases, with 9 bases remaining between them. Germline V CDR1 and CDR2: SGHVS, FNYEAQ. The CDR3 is CASSLNRDNSPLHF. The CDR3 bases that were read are TGTGCCAGCAGCTTAAACAGAGACAATTCACCC.

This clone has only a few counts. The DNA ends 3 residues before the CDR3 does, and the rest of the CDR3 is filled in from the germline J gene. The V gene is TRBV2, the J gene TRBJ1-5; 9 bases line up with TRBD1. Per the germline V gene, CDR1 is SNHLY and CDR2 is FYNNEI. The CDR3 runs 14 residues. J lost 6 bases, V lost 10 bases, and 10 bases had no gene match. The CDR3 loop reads CATRTGALAQPQHF. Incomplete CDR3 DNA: TGTGCCACTAGGACAGGGGCGTTGGCTCAGCCC.

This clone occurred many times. The CDR3 loop is CASSEGSDTGELFF. The sequenced CDR3 bases are TGTGCCAGCAGCGAGGGGTCCGACACCGGGGAG. The chain uses TRBV6-4 and TRBJ2-2; D may be TRBD1 or TRBD2 (5 bases each). The read comes to an end 3 residues before the CDR3 does, leaving the germline J gene to fill in the end. The germline V gene encodes CDR1 MRHNA and CDR2 SNTAGT. The CDR3 is 14 amino acids. Trimming took off 6 bases at V and 3 bases at J, with 11 bases between the two ends.

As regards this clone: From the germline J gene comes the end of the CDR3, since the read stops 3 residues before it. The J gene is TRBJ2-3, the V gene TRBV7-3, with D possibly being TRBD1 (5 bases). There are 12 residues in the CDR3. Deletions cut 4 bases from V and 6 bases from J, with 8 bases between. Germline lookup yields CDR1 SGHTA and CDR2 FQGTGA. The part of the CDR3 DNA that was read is TGTGCCAGCAGCTCCCCAGGGGATACG. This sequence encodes CASSSPGDT. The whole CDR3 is CASSSPGDTQYF.

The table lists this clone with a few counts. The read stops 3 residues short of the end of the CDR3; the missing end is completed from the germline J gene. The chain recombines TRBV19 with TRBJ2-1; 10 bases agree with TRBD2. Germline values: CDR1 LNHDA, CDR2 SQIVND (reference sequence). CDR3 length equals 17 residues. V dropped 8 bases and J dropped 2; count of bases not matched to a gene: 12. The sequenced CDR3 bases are TGTGCCAGTCGGGGCAGCTCTAGCGGGGGCCCCTACAATGAG. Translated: CASRGSSSGGPYNE. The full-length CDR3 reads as CASRGSSSGGPYNEQFF.

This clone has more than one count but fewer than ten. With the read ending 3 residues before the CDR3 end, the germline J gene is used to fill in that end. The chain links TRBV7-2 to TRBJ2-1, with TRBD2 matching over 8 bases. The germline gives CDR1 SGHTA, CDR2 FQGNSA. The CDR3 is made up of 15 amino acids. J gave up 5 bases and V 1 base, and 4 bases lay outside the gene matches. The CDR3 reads CASSLGGGTNNEQFF. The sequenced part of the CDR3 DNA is TGTGCCAGCAGCTTAGGCGGGGGGACAAACAATGAG.

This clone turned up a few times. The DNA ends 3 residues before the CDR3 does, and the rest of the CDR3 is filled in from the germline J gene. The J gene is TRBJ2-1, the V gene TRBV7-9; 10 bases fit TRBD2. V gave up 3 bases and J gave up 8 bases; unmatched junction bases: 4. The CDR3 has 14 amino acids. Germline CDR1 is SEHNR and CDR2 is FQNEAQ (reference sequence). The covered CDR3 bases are TGTGCCAGCAGCTTCCAGCGGGGGGGTGATGAG. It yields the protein CASSFQRGGDE. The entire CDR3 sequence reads CASSFQRGGDEQFF.

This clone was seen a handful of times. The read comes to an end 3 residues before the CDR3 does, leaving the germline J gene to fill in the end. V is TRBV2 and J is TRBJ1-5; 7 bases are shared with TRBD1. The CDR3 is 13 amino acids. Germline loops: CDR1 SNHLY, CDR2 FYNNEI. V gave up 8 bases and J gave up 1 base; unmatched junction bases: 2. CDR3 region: CASDRDSNQPQHF. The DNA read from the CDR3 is TGTGCCAGCGACAGGGACAGCAATCAGCCC. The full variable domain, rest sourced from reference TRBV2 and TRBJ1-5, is EPEVTQTPSHQVTQMGQEVILRCVPISNHLYFYWYRQILGQKVEFLVSFYNNEISEKSEIFDDQFSVERPDGSNFTLKIRSTKLEDSAMYFCASDRDSNQPQHFGDGTRLSIL.

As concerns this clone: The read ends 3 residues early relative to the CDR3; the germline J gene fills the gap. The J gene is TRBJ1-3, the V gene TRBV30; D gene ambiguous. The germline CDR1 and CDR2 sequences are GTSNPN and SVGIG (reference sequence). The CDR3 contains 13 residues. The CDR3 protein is CAWSVTTLAPIYF. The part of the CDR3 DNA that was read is TGTGCCTGGAGTGTAACGACCCTAGCTCCC.

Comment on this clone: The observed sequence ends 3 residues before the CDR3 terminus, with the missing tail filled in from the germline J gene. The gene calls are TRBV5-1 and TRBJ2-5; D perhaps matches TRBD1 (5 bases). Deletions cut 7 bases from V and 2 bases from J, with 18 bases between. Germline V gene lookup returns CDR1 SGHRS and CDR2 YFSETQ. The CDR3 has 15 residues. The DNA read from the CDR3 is TGCGCCAGCGGGGCACTTCGGCGAGGACAAGAGACC. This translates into CASGALRRGQET. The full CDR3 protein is CASGALRRGQETQYF.

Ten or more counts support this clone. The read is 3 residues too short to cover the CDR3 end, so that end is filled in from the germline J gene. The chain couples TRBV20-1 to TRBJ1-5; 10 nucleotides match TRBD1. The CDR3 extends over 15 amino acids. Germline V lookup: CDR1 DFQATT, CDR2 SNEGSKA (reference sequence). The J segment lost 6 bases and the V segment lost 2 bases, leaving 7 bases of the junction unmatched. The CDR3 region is CSARHRDRGGQPQHF. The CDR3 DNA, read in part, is TGCAGTGCTAGACACCGGGACAGGGGCGGTCAGCCC.